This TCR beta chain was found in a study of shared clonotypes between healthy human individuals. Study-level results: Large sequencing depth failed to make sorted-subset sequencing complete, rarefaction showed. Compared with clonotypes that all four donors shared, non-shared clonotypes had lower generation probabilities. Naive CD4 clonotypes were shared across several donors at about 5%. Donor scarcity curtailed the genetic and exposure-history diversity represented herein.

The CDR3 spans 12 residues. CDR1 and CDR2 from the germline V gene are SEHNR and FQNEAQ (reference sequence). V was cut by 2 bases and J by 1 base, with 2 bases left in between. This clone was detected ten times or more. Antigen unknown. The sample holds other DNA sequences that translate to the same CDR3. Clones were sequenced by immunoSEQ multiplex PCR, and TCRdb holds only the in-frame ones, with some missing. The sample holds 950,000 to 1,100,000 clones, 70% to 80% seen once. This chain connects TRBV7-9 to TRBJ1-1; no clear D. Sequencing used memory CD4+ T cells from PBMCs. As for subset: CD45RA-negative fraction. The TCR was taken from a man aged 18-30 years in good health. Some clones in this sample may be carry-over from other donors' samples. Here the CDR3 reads CASSLQNTEAFF. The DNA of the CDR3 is TGTGCCAGCAGCTTACAGAACACTGAAGCTTTCTTT.